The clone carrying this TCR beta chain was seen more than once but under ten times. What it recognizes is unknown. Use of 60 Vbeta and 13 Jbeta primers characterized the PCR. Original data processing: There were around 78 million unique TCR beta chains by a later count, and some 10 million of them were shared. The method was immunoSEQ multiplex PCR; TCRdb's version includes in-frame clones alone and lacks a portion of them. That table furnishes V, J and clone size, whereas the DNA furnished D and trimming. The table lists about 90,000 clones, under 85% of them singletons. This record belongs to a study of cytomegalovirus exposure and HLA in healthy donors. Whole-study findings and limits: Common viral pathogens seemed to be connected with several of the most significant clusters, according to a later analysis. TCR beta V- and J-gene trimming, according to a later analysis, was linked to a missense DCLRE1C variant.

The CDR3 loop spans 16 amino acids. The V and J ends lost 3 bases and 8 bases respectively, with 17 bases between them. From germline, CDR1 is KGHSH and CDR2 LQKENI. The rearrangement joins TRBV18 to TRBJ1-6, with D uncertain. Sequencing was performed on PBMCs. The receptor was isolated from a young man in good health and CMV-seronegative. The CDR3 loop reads CASSPRNPVSDSPLHF. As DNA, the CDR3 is TGTGCCAGCTCACCGAGGAACCCGGTATCAGATTCACCCCTCCACTTT.